The present entry profiles one T cell receptor beta chain with its context. The target antigen is unknown. The data were taken from a study of T cells in localized non-small cell lung cancer. Germline loops: CDR1 MNHNY, CDR2 SVGAGI (reference sequence). The V end lost 11 bases, the J end lost 0 bases, and 11 bases lay between the germline ends. The CDR3 extends over 13 amino acids. Broader study findings: Clonality peaked in uninvolved adjacent lung rather than tumor. Among the top 100 tumor clones, a median roughly 57 appeared in adjacent lung. Heterogeneity cannot be ruled out, as sequencing used one tumor region only. A denser population of T cells in blood accompanied longer overall survival.

Using immunoSEQ multiplex PCR, the repertoire was profiled, and TCRdb retains in-frame clones only, with some absent. The table lists 100,000 to 150,000 clones, more than 70% of them singletons. Source: peripheral blood, taken before any cancer treatment. The rearrangement joins TRBV6-6 to TRBJ2-1; D remains unclear. This clonotype was sampled from a female donor older than 55 with stage I lung adenocarcinoma. DNA of the CDR3: TGTGCCGGAGCTTTAAGCTCCTACAATGAGCAGTTCTTC. Translation gives CAGALSSYNEQFF.